One and the same sample provided the 18 T cell receptor beta chains below, sequenced in a study of blood T cell repertoires in COVID-19. TCRdb's copy holds only in-frame clones and misses some; the assay was immunoSEQ multiplex PCR. The repertoire includes around 58,000 clones, 80% to 95% of them detected once, and roughly an eighth sits in the top ten. Specimen: peripheral blood. The receptors derive from a human donor with active COVID-19. The donor label of this sample is uncertain.

CDR3 coding DNA: TGTGCCAGCACCCCGGACAGGGGTAACTACGAGCAGTACTTC. It translates to CASTPDRGNYEQYF. The V gene is TRBV27, the J gene TRBJ2-7; 9 bases match TRBD1. The V gene's germline CDR1 is MNHEY and CDR2 SMNVEV (reference sequence). The CDR3 spans 14 residues. J gave up 3 bases and V 7 bases, and 7 bases lay outside the gene matches.

The V and J genes are TRBV7-2 and TRBJ1-1; 9 nucleotides match TRBD1. Losses at the gene ends were 4 bases for V and 4 bases for J; bases not matched to a gene: 13. The CDR3 runs 17 residues. The germline gives CDR1 SGHTA, CDR2 FQGNSA. The CDR3 DNA reads as TGTGCCAGCAGCTCCCCGGGGACAGGGCTTGGGAGCACTGAAGCTTTCTTT. Translating it yields CASSSPGTGLGSTEAFF.

The chain carries TRBV27 and TRBJ1-1; TRBD1 matches at 9 bases. Looked up from germline, CDR1 is MNHEY and CDR2 is SMNVEV (reference sequence). Unmatched junction bases numbered 10, after V lost 4 bases and J lost 4 bases. This CDR3 spans 16 amino acids. The CDR3 DNA follows: TGTGCCAGCAGTTCTCTGTGGGGACAGGGAGGCACTGAAGCTTTCTTT. Translated: CASSSLWGQGGTEAFF.

V and J are TRBV9 and TRBJ1-2; 7 nucleotides agree with TRBD1. The CDR3 runs 16 residues. Trimming at V came to 3 bases and at J to 0 bases, leaving 8 bases not matched to a gene. Germline assignment: CDR1 SGDLS and CDR2 YYNGEE. Here the CDR3 reads CASSGITGTANYGYTF. The CDR3 bases are TGTGCCAGCAGCGGAATAACCGGGACAGCTAACTATGGCTACACCTTC.

CDR3 coding DNA: TGTGCCAGCTCACCACCAGGGGCGGTCGAGCAGTACTTC. As protein: CASSPPGAVEQYF. J is TRBJ2-7 and V is TRBV18, with D possibly matching TRBD1 (5 bases). CDR1 is KGHSH and CDR2 is LQKENI in the germline V gene. This CDR3 is 13 amino acids long. The V end was cut by 0 bases, the J end by 6 bases, with 9 bases between.

V gene TRBV10-3 combines with J gene TRBJ2-7; the D is unclear. V was shortened by 2 bases and J by 9 bases, with 14 bases between the two germline ends. Germline V gives CDR1 ENHRY, CDR2 SYGVKD. The CDR3 loop spans 13 amino acids. CDR3 in DNA: TGTGCCATCAGTGAGGGCAGGTCTTGGGTGCAGTACTTC. Amino acids: CAISEGRSWVQYF.

The chain couples TRBV9 to TRBJ2-5; tentatively, D is TRBD2 (6 bases). V gave up 0 bases and J gave up 3 bases, with 12 bases separating them. This CDR3 comprises 15 residues. Germline values: CDR1 SGDLS, CDR2 YYNGEE. DNA of the CDR3: TGTGCCAGCAGCGTAGCCCCTCGCGGGGAAGAGACCCAGTACTTC. Its protein is CASSVAPRGEETQYF.

This sequence joins TRBV5-1 and TRBJ2-1; maybe TRBD2 (6 bases). The CDR3 runs 14 residues. V was trimmed by 5 bases and J by 7 bases, leaving 16 bases between them. Germline V CDR1 and CDR2: SGHRS, YFSETQ. For the CDR3, the DNA is TGCGCCAGCAGTCGAAGCCCTCGGGAGAATGAGCAGTTCTTC. Its protein is CASSRSPRENEQFF. Looking up the rest from reference TRBV5-1 and TRBJ2-1 gives the full variable domain: KAGVTQTPRYLIKTRGQQVTLSCSPISGHRSVSWYQQTPGQGLQFLFEYFSETQRNKGNFPGRFSGRQFSNSRSEMNVSTLELGDSALYLCASSRSPRENEQFFGPGTRLTVL.

V and J are TRBV15 and TRBJ2-3; the D gene is possibly TRBD2 (5 bases). This CDR3 is 15 amino acids long. The ends were cut back, 5 bases at V and 6 bases at J, with 18 bases in the middle. The germline CDR1 and CDR2 sequences are LNHNV and YYDKDF (reference sequence). Written as DNA, the CDR3 is TGTGCCACCAGCCCGCGGGCTACTGGGTTTGATACGCAGTATTTT. Translation gives CATSPRATGFDTQYF.

The J gene is TRBJ1-2, the V gene TRBV14; tentative D call: TRBD1 (5 bases). Germline CDR1 is SGHDN and CDR2 is FVKESK. The CDR3 covers 16 residues. The V and J ends lost 1 base and 5 bases respectively, with 17 bases between them. The CDR3 region is CASSQAWLGRGYGYTF. DNA for the CDR3: TGTGCCAGCAGCCAAGCGTGGTTGGGGCGGGGATATGGCTACACCTTC.

The chain uses TRBV7-3 and TRBJ1-1, with TRBD1 matching over 8 bases. Germline lookup yields CDR1 SGHTA and CDR2 FQGTGA. The CDR3 length is 14 residues. Germline trimming cut 5 bases from V and 2 bases from J; bases unmatched to any gene: 4. CDR3 residues: CASSLRGLNTEAFF. In DNA form, the CDR3 reads TGTGCCAGCAGCCTCAGGGGGCTAAACACTGAAGCTTTCTTT.

The chain combines TRBV27 with TRBJ1-1; D ambiguous. The CDR3 runs to 13 residues. Germline V lookup: CDR1 MNHEY, CDR2 SMNVEV (reference sequence). The V end was cut by 3 bases, the J end by 4 bases, with 9 bases between. The CDR3 DNA follows: TGTGCCAGCAGTTTTGGCATACGCACTGAAGCTTTCTTT. Translated: CASSFGIRTEAFF.

As to this clone: Other nucleotide sequences in the sample specify the same CDR3. The chain recombines TRBV18 with TRBJ1-1, with D unresolved. CDR1 is KGHSH and CDR2 is LQKENI in the germline V gene. V lost 3 bases, J lost 1 base, and 9 bases lay in between. The CDR3 consists of 14 residues. CDR3: CASSPAGANTEAFF. The DNA for the CDR3 is TGTGCCAGCTCACCGGCGGGCGCGAACACTGAAGCTTTCTTT.

This clone was counted a few times. J is TRBJ1-6 and V is TRBV30; D may be TRBD1 (6 bases). The ends were cut back, 0 bases at V and 7 bases at J, with 13 bases in the middle. The CDR3 extends over 15 amino acids. Per germline, CDR1 GTSNPN and CDR2 SVGIG (reference sequence). CDR3: CAWSVTGSPNSPLHF. The CDR3 DNA reads TGTGCCTGGAGTGTTACAGGGTCACCAAATTCACCCCTCCACTTT. The variable domain in full, completed from reference TRBV30 and TRBJ1-6, reads SQTIHQWPATLVQPVGSPLSLECTVEGTSNPNLYWYRQAAGRGLQLLFYSVGIGQISSEVPQNLSASRPQDRQFILSSKKLLLSDSGFYLCAWSVTGSPNSPLHFGNGTRLTVT.

This clone was picked up one time. The chain is built from TRBV2 and TRBJ2-1; TRBD2 matches at 8 bases. Germline V gene lookup returns CDR1 SNHLY and CDR2 FYNNEI. V lost 8 bases and J lost 6; bases outside the gene matches: 6. This CDR3 is 13 amino acids long. In nucleotides, the CDR3 is TGTGCCAGCGGGTTTGCGGGGGGCAATGAGCAGTTCTTC. This gives the protein CASGFAGGNEQFF. Full variable domain (missing parts from reference TRBV2 and TRBJ2-1): EPEVTQTPSHQVTQMGQEVILRCVPISNHLYFYWYRQILGQKVEFLVSFYNNEISEKSEIFDDQFSVERPDGSNFTLKIRSTKLEDSAMYFCASGFAGGNEQFFGPGTRLTVL.

This chain links TRBV5-5 with TRBJ2-5; 14 bases map to TRBD2. Unmatched junction bases numbered 6, after V lost 4 bases and J lost 4 bases. From germline, CDR1 is SGHKS and CDR2 YYEKEE (reference sequence). CDR3 length equals 16 residues. The CDR3 reads CASSPGLAGAAETQYF. The CDR3, as DNA: TGTGCCAGCAGCCCGGGACTAGCGGGGGCTGCAGAGACCCAGTACTTC.

The rearrangement uses TRBV11-2 and TRBJ1-4; no reliable D call. V was cut by 5 bases and J by 3 bases, with 16 bases left in between. Looked up from germline, CDR1 is SGHAT and CDR2 is FQNNGV. The CDR3 runs 16 residues. The CDR3 sequence: CASSHALEGANEKLFF. In nucleotides, the CDR3 is TGTGCCAGCAGCCACGCCCTGGAGGGTGCTAATGAAAAACTGTTTTTT. Full variable domain (missing parts from reference TRBV11-2 and TRBJ1-4): EAGVAQSPRYKIIEKRQSVAFWCNPISGHATLYWYQQILGQGPKLLIQFQNNGVVDDSQLPKDRFSAERLKGVDSTLKIQPAKLEDSAVYLCASSHALEGANEKLFFGSGTQLSVL.

CDR3 nucleotides: TGTGCCAGCAGCTTAACGGGGGCTTTGACTGGCTACACCTTC. The encoded protein is CASSLTGALTGYTF. This chain joins TRBV7-3 and TRBJ1-2, with D perhaps matching TRBD1 (6 bases). The CDR3 spans 14 residues. Germline lookup yields CDR1 SGHTA and CDR2 FQGTGA. Trimming took off 0 bases at V and 7 bases at J, with 12 bases between the two ends.